A single sample gave rise to the 25 T cell receptor beta chains below, sequenced in a study of shared clonotypes between healthy human individuals (TCRdb year 2020). The library was obtained by the immunoSEQ multiplex PCR assay. The clones in this table, taken by TCRdb from immuneACCESS, are in-frame only. Not every clone is retained; where verified, under half of the shortfall comes from an unresolved V gene, and the cause of the rest is unknown. A total of about 2.2 million clones appear in this sample, 85% to 95% of them only once. The top ten clonotypes cover under 2% of the sample. For the CD8 naive samples, CD45RO-negative cells were positively selected for CCR7, yielding a CD45RA+CCR7+ population from which TemRA cells were excluded. Sequencing was done on a sample of naive CD8+ T cells from PBMCs. The cell subset or site label for this specimen denotes: CD45RA+CCR7+. These receptors originate from a man younger than 35 in good health. Some clones in this sample may be carry-over from other donors' samples.

The chain employs TRBV5-6 and TRBJ2-1; D ambiguous. The CDR3 spans 15 residues. Germline CDR1 reads SGHDT; CDR2 reads YYEEEE. V lost 2 bases and J 10 bases, leaving 19 bases between the germline ends. The CDR3: CASSFGQLIVREQFF. The CDR3 DNA reads TGTGCCAGCAGCTTCGGGCAGCTTATCGTTCGGGAGCAGTTCTTC.

This chain connects TRBV19 to TRBJ2-7; the match to TRBD1 covers 9 bases. CDR1 and CDR2 from the germline V gene are LNHDA and SQIVND (reference sequence). The CDR3 is 15 residues long. V lost 7 bases and J lost 3; bases outside the gene matches: 10. CDR3 amino acids: CASIPTGGAGYEQYF. The CDR3, as DNA: TGTGCCAGTATCCCCACAGGGGGCGCGGGCTACGAGCAGTACTTC.

The genes are TRBV9 and TRBJ2-2; 9 bases are a match to TRBD2. Germline CDR1 SGDLS, CDR2 YYNGEE. Germline trimming cut 0 bases from V and 6 bases from J; bases unmatched to any gene: 12. This CDR3 spans 18 amino acids. In DNA, the CDR3 is TGTGCCAGCAGCGTAGCCCCGGGACTAGCCGCGAGGGCCGGGGAGCTGTTTTTT. Translating gives CASSVAPGLAARAGELFF. Variable domain in full (rest from reference TRBV9 and TRBJ2-2): DSGVTQTPKHLITATGQRVTLRCSPRSGDLSVYWYQQSLDQGLQFLIQYYNGEERAKGNILERFSAQQFPDLHSELNLSSLELGDSALYFCASSVAPGLAARAGELFFGEGSRLTVL.

The chain joins TRBV4-1 to TRBJ2-7; D is perhaps TRBD1 or TRBD2 (5 bases each). Trimming cost V 4 bases and J 2 bases, with 18 bases left between them. Germline CDR1 and CDR2: MGHRA and YSYEKL. There are 16 residues in the CDR3. The CDR3 spells CASSPILRDQTYEQYF. The DNA for the CDR3 is TGCGCCAGCAGCCCGATTCTCCGGGACCAGACCTACGAGCAGTACTTC.

V gene TRBV27 combines with J gene TRBJ2-1; D may be TRBD2 (5 bases). The CDR3 is made up of 15 amino acids. Trimming pared 1 base from V and 9 bases from J, leaving 16 bases between. Germline CDR1 MNHEY, CDR2 SMNVEV (reference sequence). The CDR3 bases are TGTGCCAGCAGTTTATTCCGGGGTATGTCGAGTGAGCAGTTCTTC. Translating it yields CASSLFRGMSSEQFF.

CDR3 bases: TGTGCCAGCAGGGGACAGGGGGCTCAGTATGGCTACACCTTC. It is translated as CASRGQGAQYGYTF. The chain joins TRBV6-5 to TRBJ1-2; 12 positions agree with TRBD1. This CDR3 is built from 14 residues. The germline gives CDR1 MNHEY, CDR2 SVGAGI. V was clipped by 6 bases and J by 5 bases; unmatched bases: 4.

The V gene is TRBV7-2, the J gene TRBJ2-7; D is possibly TRBD2 (6 bases). CDR3 length equals 15 residues. Looked up from germline, CDR1 is SGHTA and CDR2 is FQGNSA. V shed 1 base and J shed 0 bases, with 10 bases lying between them. The CDR3 region has the DNA TGTGCCAGCAGCTTAGGCGGGGTTCGCTCCTACGAGCAGTACTTC. It codes for CASSLGGVRSYEQYF.

The CDR3 DNA sequence: TGTGCCAGCAGTCCAATACCGGGGCAGAGCGAGCAGTACTTC. It yields the protein CASSPIPGQSEQYF. This rearrangement joins TRBV5-5 to TRBJ2-7; D could derive from TRBD1 or TRBD2 (5 bases each). Per germline, CDR1 SGHKS and CDR2 YYEKEE (reference sequence). This CDR3 is built from 14 residues. The ends were cut back, 5 bases at V and 6 bases at J, with 18 bases in the middle.

The chain has TRBV27 and TRBJ1-4, with D possibly being TRBD1 (6 bases). The CDR3 loop spans 14 amino acids. V was cut by 8 bases and J by 8 bases, with 18 bases left in between. Germline V gene sequence: CDR1 MNHEY, CDR2 SMNVEV (reference sequence). CDR3 residues: CASLDTGSEEKLFF. The DNA of the CDR3 is TGTGCCAGCCTTGATACAGGGTCGGAGGAAAAACTGTTTTTT.

This clone was seen once. The chain has TRBV28 and TRBJ2-2; D assignment may be TRBD1 or TRBD2 (7 bases each). CDR3 length: 15 amino acids. Germline V CDR1 and CDR2: MDHEN, SYDVKM. The V end was cut by 4 bases, the J end by 7 bases, with 16 bases between. The DNA of the CDR3 is TGTGCCAGCAGTTCCCAGGGGGGGTTGAGCGGGGAGCTGTTTTTT. Translated, it gives CASSSQGGLSGELFF.

The chain is built from TRBV9 and TRBJ2-3; perhaps TRBD2 as D (6 bases). Germline lookup yields CDR1 SGDLS and CDR2 YYNGEE. This CDR3 has 16 residues. V lost 0 bases, J lost 4 bases, and 15 bases lay in between. CDR3 amino acids: CASSVVGRSGADTQYF. As DNA, the CDR3 is TGTGCCAGCAGCGTAGTAGGACGTAGCGGCGCAGATACGCAGTATTTT.

J is TRBJ2-7 and V is TRBV5-4; either TRBD1 or TRBD2 may supply D (5 bases each). The CDR3 is made up of 15 amino acids. The germline gives CDR1 SGHNT, CDR2 YYREEE (reference sequence). Trimming pared 2 bases from V and 3 bases from J, leaving 15 bases between. The CDR3: CASSFSRGLGYEQYF. CDR3 DNA: TGTGCCAGCAGCTTCTCTCGGGGCCTTGGCTACGAGCAGTACTTC. Supplemented by reference TRBV5-4 and TRBJ2-7, the full variable domain reads ETGVTQSPTHLIKTRGQQVTLRCSSQSGHNTVSWYQQALGQGPQFIFQYYREEENGRGNFPPRFSGLQFPNYSSELNVNALELDDSALYLCASSFSRGLGYEQYFGPGTRLTVT.

This clone was detected only a few times. The DNA of the CDR3 is TGTGCCAGCCTTGGCAGGGATGATGGCTACACCTTC. Translation gives CASLGRDDGYTF. This chain links TRBV27 with TRBJ1-2; D might be TRBD1 (5 bases). Germline CDR1 and CDR2: MNHEY and SMNVEV (reference sequence). Trimming left V 8 bases short and J 6 bases short, with 13 bases between. This CDR3 is built from 12 residues.

The chain uses TRBV29-1 and TRBJ2-3; 7 bases agree with TRBD1. J lost 11 bases, V lost 1 base, and 3 bases had no gene match. This CDR3 has 11 amino acids. In germline, CDR1 is SQVTM, CDR2 ANQGSEA. CDR3 nucleotides: TGCAGCGTTGAAGCCCCAGGGGGGCAGTATTTT. Translating gives CSVEAPGGQYF.

CDR3 DNA: TGTGCCAGCAGCACAGGACAGGTTAATGAAAAACTGTTTTTT. This gives the protein CASSTGQVNEKLFF. This chain uses TRBV7-9 with TRBJ1-4, with TRBD1 matching over 7 bases. Germline V gene data show CDR1 as SEHNR and CDR2 as FQNEAQ (reference sequence). The CDR3 has 14 amino acids. After removal of 5 bases from V and 4 bases from J, the junction contained 4 bases not matched to a gene.

This chain uses TRBV11-2 with TRBJ1-2, with D uncertain. Germline V gene sequence: CDR1 SGHAT, CDR2 FQNNGV. Trimming removed 8 bases from V and 3 bases from J, with 16 bases in between. CDR3 length equals 14 residues. CDR3 nucleotides: TGTGCCAGCGCCGGCCGGTTCCGCGACTATGGCTACACCTTC. As protein: CASAGRFRDYGYTF.

The sample holds a few counts of this clone. This chain links TRBV15 with TRBJ1-5; D uncertain. Per germline, CDR1 LNHNV and CDR2 YYDKDF (reference sequence). There are 12 residues in the CDR3. V dropped 0 bases and J dropped 13 bases, with 10 bases sitting between them. CDR3 DNA: TGTGCCACCAGCAGAGATCGGGAGGGACAGCATTTT. Protein sequence: CATSRDREGQHF.

The table lists this clone with a count of one. The V and J genes are TRBV29-1 and TRBJ1-1; no definite D call. The germline gives CDR1 SQVTM, CDR2 ANQGSEA. Trimming pared 5 bases from V and 3 bases from J, leaving 16 bases between. The CDR3 runs to 14 residues. CDR3: CSVPFGWGDTEAFF. The CDR3 DNA is TGCAGCGTTCCGTTTGGGTGGGGAGACACTGAAGCTTTCTTT.

CDR3 in amino acids: CASSLGGLESTDTQYF. The CDR3 DNA reads as TGTGCCAGCAGTTTAGGAGGGTTGGAATCCACAGATACGCAGTATTTT. The chain is built from TRBV28 and TRBJ2-3; a weak D match, TRBD2 (6 bases). This CDR3 has 16 amino acids. The germline V gene has CDR1 MDHEN and CDR2 SYDVKM. V was trimmed by 2 bases and J by 2 bases, leaving 14 bases between them.

V usage is TRBV25-1 and J usage is TRBJ1-2; D remains unclear. The CDR3 covers 14 residues. The germline CDR1 and CDR2 sequences are MGHDK and SYGVNS. The ends were cut back, 0 bases at V and 3 bases at J, with 8 bases in the middle. This CDR3 reads CASSEYGQYYGYTF. CDR3 DNA sequence: TGTGCCAGCAGTGAATACGGGCAGTACTATGGCTACACCTTC.

The chain carries TRBV28 and TRBJ2-7, with D hard to call. The V gene's germline CDR1 is MDHEN and CDR2 SYDVKM. This CDR3 spans 14 amino acids. Trimming removed 8 bases from V and 3 bases from J, with 17 bases in between. The CDR3 nucleotides are TGTGCCAGCTTAGGCACACCGACGGTCTACGAGCAGTACTTC. The encoded protein is CASLGTPTVYEQYF.

Points on this clone: Other DNA sequences within the sample encode an identical CDR3. The rearrangement uses TRBV11-2 and TRBJ2-7; D ambiguous. V was shortened by 3 bases and J by 4 bases, with 4 bases between the two germline ends. Germline loops: CDR1 SGHAT, CDR2 FQNNGV. The CDR3 totals 11 residues. The CDR3 loop is CASSFTYEQYF. CDR3 nucleotide sequence: TGTGCCAGCAGCTTTACGTACGAGCAGTACTTC. Together with reference TRBV11-2 and TRBJ2-7, the CDR3 gives the full variable domain: EAGVAQSPRYKIIEKRQSVAFWCNPISGHATLYWYQQILGQGPKLLIQFQNNGVVDDSQLPKDRFSAERLKGVDSTLKIQPAKLEDSAVYLCASSFTYEQYFGPGTRLTVT.

This chain connects TRBV15 to TRBJ2-3, with 7 bases that match TRBD2. CDR1 is LNHNV and CDR2 is YYDKDF in the germline V gene (reference sequence). V lost 1 base and J lost 3; bases outside the gene matches: 4. The CDR3 has 15 residues. This chain's CDR3 is CATSRALSGTDTQYF. The CDR3 bases are TGTGCCACCAGCAGAGCTCTTAGCGGGACAGATACGCAGTATTTT.

The rearrangement links TRBV28 to TRBJ1-2; D is perhaps TRBD1 (6 bases). The V end was cut by 1 base, the J end by 3 bases, with 9 bases between. The length of the CDR3 is 14 residues. The germline V gene encodes CDR1 MDHEN and CDR2 SYDVKM. The CDR3 DNA reads as TGTGCCAGCAGTTTATTCGGACAGCACTATGGCTACACCTTC. Its translation: CASSLFGQHYGYTF.

The rearrangement uses TRBV27 and TRBJ2-4, with 11 bases fitting TRBD1. The CDR3 is made up of 15 amino acids. Germline CDR1 reads MNHEY; CDR2 reads SMNVEV (reference sequence). V lost 5 bases to trimming and J lost 7 bases; unmatched junction nucleotides: 7. CDR3: CASSPRTGGANIQYF. The DNA of the CDR3 is TGTGCCAGCAGTCCTCGGACAGGGGGCGCGAACATTCAGTACTTC.